This T cell receptor (beta chain) is drawn from a study of OX40 agonist ivuxolimab in advanced cancers. Overall study context: Patients received ivuxolimab, an agonistic anti-OX40 (CD134) antibody.

A note on this clone: The antigen is not known.

With 3 bases removed from V and 7 bases from J, the gap between germline ends came to 5 bases. This CDR3 is 11 amino acids long. CDR1 is SEHNR, CDR2 FQNEAQ, per germline (reference sequence). Study findings and constraints: Dosing at 0.1 to 3.0 mg/kg was accompanied by clonal expansion of CD4+ and CD8+ blood T cells by week 6. No determination was made of the antigen specificity of the expanded peripheral T cells.

TCRdb keeps only in-frame clones here, not all; method: immunoSEQ multiplex PCR. Of 30,000 to 40,000 clones listed, roughly 80% are singletons. This TCR was recovered from an adult with an advanced solid tumor such as melanoma, head and neck, liver or kidney cancer. The rearrangement joins TRBV7-9 to TRBJ2-3, with D hard to call. The sample in question was CD4+ or CD8+ T cells sorted from blood, obtained in a trial of the OX40 agonist ivuxolimab. CDR3 loop: CASSLGNTQYF. The CDR3 nucleotides are TGTGCCAGCAGCTTGGGGAATACGCAGTATTTT.